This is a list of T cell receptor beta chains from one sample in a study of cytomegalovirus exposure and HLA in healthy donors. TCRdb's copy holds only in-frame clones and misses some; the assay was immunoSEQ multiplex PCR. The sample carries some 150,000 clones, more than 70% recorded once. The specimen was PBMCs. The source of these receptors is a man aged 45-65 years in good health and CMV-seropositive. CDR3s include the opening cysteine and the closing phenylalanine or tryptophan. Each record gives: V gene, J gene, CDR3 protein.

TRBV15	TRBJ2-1	CATSTALGGEQFF
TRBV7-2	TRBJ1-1	CASSMDSMEAFF
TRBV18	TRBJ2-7	CASSRDRGFNEQYF
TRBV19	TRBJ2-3	CASSSVNTQYF
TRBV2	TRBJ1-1	CASRGDRAASGAFF
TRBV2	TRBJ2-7	CASSERLGVNEQYF
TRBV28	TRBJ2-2	CASSSLAGSTGELFF
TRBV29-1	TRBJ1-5	CSVAPPGQGFQPQHF
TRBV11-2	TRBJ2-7	CASTPAPGQASYEQYF
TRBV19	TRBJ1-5	CASSYQPQHF
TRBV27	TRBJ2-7	CASSLWTNGGSYEQYF
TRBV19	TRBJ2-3	CASSMGRDRTDTQYF
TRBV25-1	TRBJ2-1	CATLLVLTNEQFF
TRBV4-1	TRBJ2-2	CASSSTLQGGTGELFF
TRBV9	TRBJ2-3	CASSAGTGSEDTQYF
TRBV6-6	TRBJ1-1	CASSSSRGMNTEAFF
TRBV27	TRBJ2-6	CASSFEAARGANVLTF
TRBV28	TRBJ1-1	CASNRGMNTEAFF
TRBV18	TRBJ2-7	CASSPGQGEGEQYF
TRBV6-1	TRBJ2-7	CASSLPFTVTYEQYF
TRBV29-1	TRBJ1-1	CSVEGRMGQGHTEAFF
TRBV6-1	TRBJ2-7	CASIGPPGRDEQYF
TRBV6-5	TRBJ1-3	CASSYSPYASGNTIYF
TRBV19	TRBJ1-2	CASRQGASYGYTF
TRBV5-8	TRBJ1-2	CASSDFRGANYGYTF